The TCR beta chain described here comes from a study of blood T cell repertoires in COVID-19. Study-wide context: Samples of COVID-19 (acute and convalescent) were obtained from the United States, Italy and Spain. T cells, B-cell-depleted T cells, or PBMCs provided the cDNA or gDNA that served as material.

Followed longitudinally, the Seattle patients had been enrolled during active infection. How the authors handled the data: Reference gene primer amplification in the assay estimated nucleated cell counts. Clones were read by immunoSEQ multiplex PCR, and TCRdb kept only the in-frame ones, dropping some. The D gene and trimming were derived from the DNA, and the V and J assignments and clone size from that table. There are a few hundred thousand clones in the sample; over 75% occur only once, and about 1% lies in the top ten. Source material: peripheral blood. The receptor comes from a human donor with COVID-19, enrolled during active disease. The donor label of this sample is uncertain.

The CDR3 nucleotides are TGTGCCAGCAGCACCCGGGGGGGCCAAGAGACCCAGTACTTC. Protein: CASSTRGGQETQYF. This sequence joins TRBV7-3 and TRBJ2-5; 8 nucleotides line up with TRBD2. Germline assignment: CDR1 SGHTA and CDR2 FQGTGA. The CDR3 spans 14 residues. V gave up 5 bases and J gave up 1 base; unmatched junction bases: 3.